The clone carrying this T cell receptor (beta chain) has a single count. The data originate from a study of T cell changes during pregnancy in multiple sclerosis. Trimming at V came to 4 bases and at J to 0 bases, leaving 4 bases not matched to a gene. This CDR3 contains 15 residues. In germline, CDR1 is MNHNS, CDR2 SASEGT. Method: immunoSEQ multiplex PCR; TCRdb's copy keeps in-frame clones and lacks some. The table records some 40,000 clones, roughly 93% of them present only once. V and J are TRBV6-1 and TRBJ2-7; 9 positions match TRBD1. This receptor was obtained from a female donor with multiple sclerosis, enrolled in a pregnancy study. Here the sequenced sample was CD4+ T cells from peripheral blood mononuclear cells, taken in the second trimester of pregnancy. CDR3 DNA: TGTGCCAGCAGTGGGGGACAGGGTAGCTCCTACGAGCAGTACTTC. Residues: CASSGGQGSSYEQYF.